These 26 T cell receptor beta chains came from one sample sequenced in a study of CD8 T cells in ankylosing spondylitis. Via MiXCR, TCRdb re-called the 5' RACE reads, giving one row per CDR3 protein. The table lists 200,000 or so distinct CDR3 sequences, about 20% of them singletons. Sequencing used blood, either unsorted or a sorted T cell fraction (not recorded which). The receptors shown here come from a male donor aged 10-29 years with ankylosing spondylitis or in good health (not recorded which).

In its sample, this clonotype was seen once. The chain combines TRBV7-2 with TRBJ1-6, with a possible D match to TRBD1 (6 bases). The CDR3 spans 15 residues. Trimming removed 1 base at V and 6 bases at J, with 10 bases between. Germline assignment: CDR1 SGHTA and CDR2 FQGNSA. CDR3 in amino acids: CASSLVYRVNSPLHF. The DNA for the CDR3 is TGTGCCAGCAGCTTAGTGTACAGGGTTAATTCACCCCTCCACTTT.

The chain recombines TRBV7-2 with TRBJ2-5; D is unclear. Germline-derived CDR1 and CDR2 are SGHTA and FQGNSA. The CDR3 totals 12 residues. The germline V and J ends were trimmed by 5 bases and 1 base, with 5 bases remaining between them. CDR3 DNA: TGTGCCAGCAGCAAGCTCCAAGAGACCCAGTACTTC. Protein: CASSKLQETQYF.

This clonotype came up many times. The chain couples TRBV7-6 to TRBJ2-7; D ambiguous. The CDR3 length is 11 residues. Germline assignment: CDR1 SGHVS and CDR2 FNYEAQ. The V end was cut by 10 bases, the J end by 3 bases, with 10 bases between. CDR3 nucleotides: TGTGCCACCTCCCCCGGCTACGAGCAGTACTTC. Translation gives CATSPGYEQYF. Complete variable domain (other parts from reference TRBV7-6 and TRBJ2-7): GAGVSQSPRYKVTKRGQDVALRCDPISGHVSLYWYRQALGQGPEFLTYFNYEAQQDKSGLPNDRFSAERPEGSISTLTIQRTEQRDSAMYRCATSPGYEQYFGPGTRLTVT.

This clonotype came up many times. J is TRBJ2-7 and V is TRBV10-3, with D unclear. This CDR3 comprises 14 residues. Germline V lookup: CDR1 ENHRY, CDR2 SYGVKD. Trimming left V 7 bases short and J 2 bases short, with 15 bases between. The CDR3 DNA reads as TGTGCCATCAAGCCGGACGCCCGCACCTACGAGCAGTACTTC. This codes for CAIKPDARTYEQYF.

This clonotype showed up many times. The rearrangement links TRBV7-3 to TRBJ2-2, with 13 bases lining up with TRBD2. Germline assignment: CDR1 SGHTA and CDR2 FQGTGA. V was clipped by 5 bases and J by 6 bases; unmatched bases: 0. The CDR3 extends over 14 amino acids. This CDR3 is CASSTSGRAGELFF. CDR3 sequence (DNA): TGTGCCAGCAGCACTAGCGGGAGGGCCGGGGAGCTGTTTTTT.

This clonotype was observed many times. The chain is built from TRBV5-6 and TRBJ1-5; D perhaps matches TRBD1 (6 bases). There are 13 residues in the CDR3. Between the trimmed V and J ends, which lost 3 bases and 9 bases, there was a span of 13 bases. Germline V gene sequence: CDR1 SGHDT, CDR2 YYEEEE. CDR3: CASSSNSGAPQHF. DNA for the CDR3: TGTGCCAGCAGCTCAAATTCGGGGGCGCCCCAGCATTTT. Based on the CDR3 plus reference TRBV5-6 and TRBJ1-5, the full variable domain is DAGVTQSPTHLIKTRGQQVTLRCSPKSGHDTVSWYQQALGQGPQFIFQYYEEEERQRGNFPDRFSGHQFPNYSSELNVNALLLGDSALYLCASSSNSGAPQHFGDGTRLSIL.

This clonotype has a count of ten or more. The rearrangement joins TRBV2 to TRBJ2-3; 14 bases are shared with TRBD2. Germline V lookup: CDR1 SNHLY, CDR2 FYNNEI. V dropped 6 bases and J dropped 5; count of bases not matched to a gene: 7. The CDR3 sequence is 16 residues long. Here the CDR3 reads CASSATSGRAGDTQYF. Here the CDR3 DNA reads TGTGCCAGCAGCGCGACTAGCGGGAGGGCCGGAGATACGCAGTATTTT.

This clonotype was seen at least ten times. J is TRBJ2-1 and V is TRBV28; possibly TRBD2 for D (6 bases). Looked up from germline, CDR1 is MDHEN and CDR2 is SYDVKM. V was pared by 10 bases and J by 8 bases, with 21 bases between. This CDR3 is built from 14 residues. This chain's CDR3 is CATRGTLRGDEQFF. In DNA form, the CDR3 reads TGTGCCACGAGAGGGACTCTGCGAGGCGATGAGCAGTTCTTC.

CDR3 residues: CSAGDRFTEAFF. CDR3 bases: TGCAGTGCTGGGGACCGATTCACTGAAGCTTTCTTT. V gene TRBV20-1 combines with J gene TRBJ1-1; tentative D call: TRBD1 (5 bases). Per the germline V gene, CDR1 is DFQATT and CDR2 is SNEGSKA (reference sequence). The CDR3 has 12 residues. V lost 5 bases and J lost 4, with 11 bases in between.

This clonotype has ten or more counts. The chain recombines TRBV10-3 with TRBJ2-5; the D is unclear. Looked up from germline, CDR1 is ENHRY and CDR2 is SYGVKD. The CDR3 spans 12 residues. V was shortened by 0 bases and J by 5 bases, with 4 bases between the two germline ends. CDR3 nucleotides: TGTGCCATCAGTGAGTCGAGGGAGACCCAGTACTTC. Translation: CAISESRETQYF.

This clonotype was counted at least ten times. The chain carries TRBV5-1 and TRBJ1-4, with 7 bases matching TRBD1. The trim removed 3 bases at V and 4 bases at J, leaving 9 bases unmatched. The CDR3 extends over 16 amino acids. CDR1 SGHRS and CDR2 YFSETQ come from the germline V gene. The CDR3 DNA reads TGCGCCAGCAGCTCTAAACAGGGGCTTTATAATGAAAAACTGTTTTTT. Encoded protein: CASSSKQGLYNEKLFF.

At least ten counts were recorded for this clonotype. The CDR3 DNA reads TGCAGCGTGCGACCTAGAGGGGACGAGCAGTACTTC. Residues: CSVRPRGDEQYF. The V gene is TRBV29-1, the J gene TRBJ2-7; the D call may be TRBD1 or TRBD2 (5 bases each). V lost 6 bases to trimming and J lost 5 bases, with 14 bases between them. Per germline, CDR1 SQVTM and CDR2 ANQGSEA. This CDR3 comprises 12 residues.

This clonotype has at least ten counts. V usage is TRBV5-1 and J usage is TRBJ2-7; D tentatively fits TRBD1 or TRBD2 (5 bases each). Trimming shortened V by 4 bases and J by 3 bases, and 17 bases separated the two germline ends. Germline-derived CDR1 and CDR2 are SGHRS and YFSETQ. The CDR3 has 15 residues. The DNA for the CDR3 is TGCGCCAGCAGCGATACCGGGACGGCCCTCTACGAGCAGTACTTC. It specifies CASSDTGTALYEQYF. The variable domain in full, completed from reference TRBV5-1 and TRBJ2-7, reads KAGVTQTPRYLIKTRGQQVTLSCSPISGHRSVSWYQQTPGQGLQFLFEYFSETQRNKGNFPGRFSGRQFSNSRSEMNVSTLELGDSALYLCASSDTGTALYEQYFGPGTRLTVT.

This clonotype was detected many times. The chain combines TRBV3-1 with TRBJ2-7, with D possibly being TRBD1 (6 bases). The CDR3 has 14 residues. V lost 4 bases and J lost 2, with 12 bases in between. Germline CDR1 LGHDT, CDR2 YNNKEL (reference sequence). The CDR3 DNA reads TGTGCCAGCAGCCCGGGACACCAGACCTACGAGCAGTACTTC. Its protein is CASSPGHQTYEQYF.

This clonotype was counted many times. The J gene is TRBJ1-4, the V gene TRBV6-5, with no clear D. Germline V gene lookup returns CDR1 MNHEY and CDR2 SVGAGI. CDR3 length: 16 residues. Trimming left V 0 bases short and J 4 bases short, with 12 bases between. CDR3: CASSYSSVRINEKLFF. The CDR3 DNA reads as TGTGCCAGCAGTTACTCGTCAGTCAGAATTAATGAAAAACTGTTTTTT.

Ten or more counts support this clonotype. This chain links TRBV24-1 with TRBJ2-5, with 11 bases identical to TRBD2. The ends lost 5 bases at V and 2 bases at J; junction bases unmatched: 3. The CDR3 loop spans 15 amino acids. Germline V gives CDR1 KGHDR, CDR2 SFDVKD. The CDR3 protein is CATSALAGGQETQYF. Written as DNA, the CDR3 is TGTGCCACCAGTGCCCTAGCGGGAGGACAAGAGACCCAGTACTTC.

The CDR3 here is CASSFDPQGAPGLSTDTQYF. The CDR3 coding sequence is TGTGCCAGCAGCTTCGATCCCCAGGGGGCGCCCGGTTTAAGCACAGATACGCAGTATTTT. This rearrangement joins TRBV7-6 to TRBJ2-3, with 8 bases lining up with TRBD1. The CDR3 extends over 20 amino acids. Germline assignment: CDR1 SGHVS and CDR2 FNYEAQ. J was trimmed by 0 bases and V by 3 bases; bases with no gene match: 17.

In its sample, this clonotype was seen many times. V usage is TRBV6-6 and J usage is TRBJ2-1, with TRBD1 as a possible D gene (5 bases). CDR3 length: 14 amino acids. The germline V gene has CDR1 MNHNY and CDR2 SVGAGI (reference sequence). V lost 4 bases, J lost 8 bases, and 15 bases lay in between. The CDR3 sequence: CASSSRRAGYEQFF. DNA for the CDR3: TGTGCCAGCAGTTCCAGACGGGCAGGGTATGAGCAGTTCTTC.

This clonotype was found many times. The J gene is TRBJ2-7, the V gene TRBV9; 7 positions match TRBD1. Germline V CDR1 and CDR2: SGDLS, YYNGEE. This CDR3 region has 14 residues. The ends lost 4 bases at V and 0 bases at J; junction bases unmatched: 4. The CDR3 protein is CASSFGTASYEQYF. The CDR3 nucleotides read TGTGCCAGCAGCTTCGGGACAGCCTCCTACGAGCAGTACTTC.

There are many counts of this clonotype. The chain couples TRBV12-3 or TRBV12-4 to TRBJ2-7; D unresolved. The V end was cut by 6 bases, the J end by 5 bases, with 11 bases between. The CDR3 extends over 12 amino acids. This CDR3 is CASSSGIHEQYF. DNA for the CDR3: TGTGCCAGCAGCTCTGGGATTCACGAGCAGTACTTC.

There are many counts of this clonotype. The rearrangement joins TRBV12-3 or TRBV12-4 to TRBJ2-1; either TRBD1 or TRBD2 may fit D (5 bases each). Deletions cut 6 bases from V and 9 bases from J, with 15 bases between. This CDR3 is built from 13 residues. This chain's CDR3 is CASRTLRGSEQFF. CDR3 nucleotide sequence: TGTGCCAGCAGGACCCTCCGGGGCAGTGAGCAGTTCTTC.

The table lists this clonotype with many counts. The V and J genes are TRBV15 and TRBJ2-1; D is ambiguous. Germline loops: CDR1 LNHNV, CDR2 YYDKDF (reference sequence). This CDR3 spans 12 amino acids. V lost 4 bases and J 6 bases, leaving 7 bases between the germline ends. The CDR3 loop is CATSTTGNEQFF. Written as DNA, the CDR3 is TGTGCCACCAGCACTACGGGCAATGAGCAGTTCTTC.

This clonotype was seen ten or more times. The chain combines TRBV12-3 or TRBV12-4 with TRBJ2-1; TRBD2 agrees at 11 bases. The V and J ends lost 3 bases and 8 bases, in that order; junction bases with no gene match: 9. This CDR3 has 16 residues. The CDR3 coding sequence is TGTGCCAGCAGTTTTAGGACTAGCGGGCTCTCGGATGAGCAGTTCTTC. Translating gives CASSFRTSGLSDEQFF.

This clonotype was observed at least ten times. This chain uses TRBV5-1 with TRBJ2-1; 13 bases map to TRBD2. Losses at the gene ends were 3 bases for V and 5 bases for J; bases not matched to a gene: 5. The CDR3 consists of 16 residues. Germline assignment: CDR1 SGHRS and CDR2 YFSETQ. CDR3 region: CASSSTGTSGDNEQFF. In DNA, the CDR3 is TGCGCCAGCAGCTCAACCGGGACTAGCGGGGACAATGAGCAGTTCTTC.

The CDR3, as DNA: TGTGCCAGCAGCTTATACTTAGCGGAAAGAGGGGAGCAGTACGTC. Protein sequence: CASSLYLAERGEQYV. This rearrangement joins TRBV13 to TRBJ2-7; a possible D gene is TRBD2 (6 bases). Germline CDR1 is PRHDT and CDR2 is FYEKMQ (reference sequence). CDR3 length equals 15 residues. Trimming cost V 2 bases and J 7 bases, with 18 bases left between them.

In this sample, this clonotype turned up many times. The gene calls are TRBV5-1 and TRBJ2-5; unclear D gene. The CDR3 covers 14 residues. The ends were cut back, 3 bases at V and 5 bases at J, with 14 bases in the middle. CDR1 and CDR2 (germline): SGHRS, YFSETQ. The CDR3 protein is CASSYTPQRETQYF. CDR3 nucleotide sequence: TGCGCCAGCAGCTATACACCCCAGAGGGAGACCCAGTACTTC. Together with reference TRBV5-1 and TRBJ2-5, the CDR3 gives the full variable domain: KAGVTQTPRYLIKTRGQQVTLSCSPISGHRSVSWYQQTPGQGLQFLFEYFSETQRNKGNFPGRFSGRQFSNSRSEMNVSTLELGDSALYLCASSYTPQRETQYFGPGTRLLVL.